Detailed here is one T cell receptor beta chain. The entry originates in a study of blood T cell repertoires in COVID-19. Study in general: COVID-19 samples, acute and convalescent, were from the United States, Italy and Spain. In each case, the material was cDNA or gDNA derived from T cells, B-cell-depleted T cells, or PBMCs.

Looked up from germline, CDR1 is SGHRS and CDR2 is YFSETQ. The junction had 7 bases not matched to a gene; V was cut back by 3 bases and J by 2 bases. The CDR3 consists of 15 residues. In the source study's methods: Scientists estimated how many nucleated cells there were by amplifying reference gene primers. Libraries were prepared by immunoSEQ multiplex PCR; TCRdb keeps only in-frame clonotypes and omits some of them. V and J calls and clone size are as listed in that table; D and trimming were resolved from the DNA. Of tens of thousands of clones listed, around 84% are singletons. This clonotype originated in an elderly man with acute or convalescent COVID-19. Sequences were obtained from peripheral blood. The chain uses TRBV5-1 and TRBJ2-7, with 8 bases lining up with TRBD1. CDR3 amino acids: CASSSELGQAYEQYF. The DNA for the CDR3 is TGCGCCAGCAGCTCCGAGCTGGGACAGGCCTACGAGCAGTACTTC. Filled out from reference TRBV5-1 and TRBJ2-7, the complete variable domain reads KAGVTQTPRYLIKTRGQQVTLSCSPISGHRSVSWYQQTPGQGLQFLFEYFSETQRNKGNFPGRFSGRQFSNSRSEMNVSTLELGDSALYLCASSSELGQAYEQYFGPGTRLTVT.